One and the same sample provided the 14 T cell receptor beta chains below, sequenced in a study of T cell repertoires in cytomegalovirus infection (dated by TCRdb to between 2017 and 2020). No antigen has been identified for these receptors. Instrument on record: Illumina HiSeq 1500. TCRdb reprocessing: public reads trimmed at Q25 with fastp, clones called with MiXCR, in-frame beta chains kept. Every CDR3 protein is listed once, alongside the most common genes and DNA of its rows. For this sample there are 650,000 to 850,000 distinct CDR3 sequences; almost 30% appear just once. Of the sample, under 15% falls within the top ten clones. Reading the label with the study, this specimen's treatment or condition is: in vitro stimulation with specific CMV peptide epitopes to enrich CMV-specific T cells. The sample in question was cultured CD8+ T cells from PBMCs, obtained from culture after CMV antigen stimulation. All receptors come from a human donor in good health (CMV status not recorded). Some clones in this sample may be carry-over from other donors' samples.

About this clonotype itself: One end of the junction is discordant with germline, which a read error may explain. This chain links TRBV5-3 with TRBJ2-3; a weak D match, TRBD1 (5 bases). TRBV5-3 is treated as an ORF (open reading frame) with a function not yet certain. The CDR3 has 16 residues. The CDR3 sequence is CASSLKRQPSTDTQYF. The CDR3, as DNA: TGTGCCAGCAGCTTGAAGAGACAGCCGAGCACAGATACGCAGTATTTT.

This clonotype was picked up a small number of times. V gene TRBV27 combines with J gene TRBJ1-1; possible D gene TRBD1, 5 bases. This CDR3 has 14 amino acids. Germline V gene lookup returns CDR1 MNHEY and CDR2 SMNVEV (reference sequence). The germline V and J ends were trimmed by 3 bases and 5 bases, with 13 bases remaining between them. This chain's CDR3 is CASSFRGGWTEAFF. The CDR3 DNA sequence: TGTGCCAGCAGTTTTAGGGGAGGTTGGACTGAAGCTTTCTTT.

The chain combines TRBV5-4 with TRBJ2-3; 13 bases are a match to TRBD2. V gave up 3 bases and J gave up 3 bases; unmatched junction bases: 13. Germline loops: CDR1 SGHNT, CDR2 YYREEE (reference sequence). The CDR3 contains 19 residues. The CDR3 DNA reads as TGTGCCAGCAGCTCAAAAAATTTACTAGCGGGGGGGGCGACAGATACGCAGTATTTT. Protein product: CASSSKNLLAGGATDTQYF. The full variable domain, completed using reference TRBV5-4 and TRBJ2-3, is ETGVTQSPTHLIKTRGQQVTLRCSSQSGHNTVSWYQQALGQGPQFIFQYYREEENGRGNFPPRFSGLQFPNYSSELNVNALELDDSALYLCASSSKNLLAGGATDTQYFGPGTRLTVL.

The CDR3 DNA is TGTGCCAGCAGTGAATGGGGCGGGGGAAGCTCTGGGGCCAACGTCCTGACTTTC. This translates into CASSEWGGGSSGANVLTF. This chain links TRBV25-1 with TRBJ2-6; 7 nucleotides line up with TRBD2. The CDR3 length is 18 residues. V trimming: 1 base; J trimming: 0 bases; junction bases outside the gene matches: 6. Germline CDR1 is MGHDK and CDR2 is SYGVNS.

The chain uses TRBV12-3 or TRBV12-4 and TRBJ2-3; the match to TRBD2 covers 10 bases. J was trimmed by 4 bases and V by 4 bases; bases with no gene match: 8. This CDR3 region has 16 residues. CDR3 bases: TGTGCCAGCAGTTCAAATAGCGGGGGGCTCTCAGATACGCAGTATTTT. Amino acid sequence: CASSSNSGGLSDTQYF.

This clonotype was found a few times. The CDR3, as DNA: TGTGCCAGCAGTTCGAGGGGGCACGAATATGGCTACACCTTC. Amino acids: CASSSRGHEYGYTF. The rearrangement links TRBV6-1 to TRBJ1-2; 7 bases line up with TRBD1. The CDR3 has 14 amino acids. Germline CDR1 and CDR2: MNHNS and SASEGT. V shed 5 bases and J 5 bases; nucleotides not matched to a gene: 8.

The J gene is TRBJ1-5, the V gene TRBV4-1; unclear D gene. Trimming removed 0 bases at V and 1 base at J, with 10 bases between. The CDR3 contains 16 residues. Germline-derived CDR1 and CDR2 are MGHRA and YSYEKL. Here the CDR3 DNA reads TGCGCCAGCAGCCAAGAGGGAGGGTCGAGCAATCAGCCCCAGCATTTT. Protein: CASSQEGGSSNQPQHF.

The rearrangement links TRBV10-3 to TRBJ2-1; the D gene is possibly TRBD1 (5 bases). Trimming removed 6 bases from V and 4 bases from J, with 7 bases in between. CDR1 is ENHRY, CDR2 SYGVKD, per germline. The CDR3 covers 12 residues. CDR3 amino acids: CAIRDKYNEQFF. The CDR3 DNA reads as TGTGCCATCAGGGACAAATACAATGAGCAGTTCTTC.

CDR3 in amino acids: CASSPGAGPADEQFF. The DNA of the CDR3 is TGTGCCAGCAGCCCAGGAGCCGGCCCGGCGGATGAGCAGTTCTTC. The chain recombines TRBV7-6 with TRBJ2-1, with D unclear. The length of the CDR3 is 15 residues. The germline gives CDR1 SGHVS, CDR2 FNYEAQ. Between the trimmed V and J ends, which lost 5 bases and 8 bases, there was a span of 19 bases.

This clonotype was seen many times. CDR3 loop: CASEEMARSSYNEQFF. The DNA of the CDR3 is TGTGCCAGCGAAGAAATGGCGAGAAGCTCCTACAATGAGCAGTTCTTC. The J gene is TRBJ2-1, the V gene TRBV6-2 or TRBV6-3; D is ambiguous. Germline assignment: CDR1 MNHEY and CDR2 SVGEGT. The CDR3 is made up of 16 amino acids. Trimming shortened V by 8 bases and J by 0 bases, and 17 bases separated the two germline ends.

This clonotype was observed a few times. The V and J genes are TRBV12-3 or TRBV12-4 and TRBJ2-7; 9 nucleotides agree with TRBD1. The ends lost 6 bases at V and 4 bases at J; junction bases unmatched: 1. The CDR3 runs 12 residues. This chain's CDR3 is CASRGQGYEQYF. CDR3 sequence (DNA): TGTGCCAGCAGAGGACAGGGGTACGAGCAGTACTTC.

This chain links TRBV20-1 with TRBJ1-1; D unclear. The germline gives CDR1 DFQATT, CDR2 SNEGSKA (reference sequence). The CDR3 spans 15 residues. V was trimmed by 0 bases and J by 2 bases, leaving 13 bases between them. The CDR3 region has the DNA TGCAGTGCTAGAGAAGGGCTGACAAGCAACACTGAAGCTTTCTTT. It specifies CSAREGLTSNTEAFF.

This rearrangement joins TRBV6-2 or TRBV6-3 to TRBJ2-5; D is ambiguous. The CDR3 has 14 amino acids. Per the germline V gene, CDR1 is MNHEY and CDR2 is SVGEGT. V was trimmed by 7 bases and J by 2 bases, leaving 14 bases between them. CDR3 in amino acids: CASTPRREQETQYF. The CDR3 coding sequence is TGTGCCAGCACTCCCCGGAGAGAACAAGAGACCCAGTACTTC.

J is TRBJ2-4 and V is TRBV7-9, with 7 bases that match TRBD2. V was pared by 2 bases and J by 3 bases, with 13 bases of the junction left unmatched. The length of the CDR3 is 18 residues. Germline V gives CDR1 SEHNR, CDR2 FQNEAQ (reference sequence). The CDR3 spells CASSLPSGEGKDKNIQYF. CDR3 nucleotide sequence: TGTGCCAGCAGCTTACCCAGCGGGGAGGGTAAAGACAAAAACATTCAGTACTTC.